One and the same sample provided the 5 T cell receptor beta chains below, sequenced in a study of cytomegalovirus exposure and HLA in healthy donors. Use of 60 Vbeta and 13 Jbeta primers characterized the PCR. Data came from immunoSEQ multiplex PCR; TCRdb stores just in-frame clones and leaves some out. Among under 200,000 clones, approximately 82% were seen once, and the ten largest hold 4% to 5.5%. The sample was PBMCs. Source of these receptors: a male donor in good health and CMV-seronegative.

The chain uses TRBV7-3 and TRBJ1-2; TRBD1 might be the D (6 bases). Between the trimmed V and J ends, which lost 1 base and 3 bases, there was a span of 6 bases. The CDR3 extends over 13 amino acids. Looked up from germline, CDR1 is SGHTA and CDR2 is FQGTGA. DNA for the CDR3: TGTGCCAGCAGCTTAAACAGGGACTATGGCTACACCTTC. Its translation: CASSLNRDYGYTF.

The rearrangement uses TRBV5-1 and TRBJ2-3, with TRBD2 as a possible D gene (5 bases). V was shortened by 4 bases and J by 4 bases, with 13 bases between the two germline ends. Germline V gene data show CDR1 as SGHRS and CDR2 as YFSETQ. The CDR3 covers 14 residues. The CDR3 coding sequence is TGCGCCAGCAGCCAATTACTGGACTCAGATACGCAGTATTTT. It specifies CASSQLLDSDTQYF.

Comments on this clone: A junction end diverges from the germline sequence, so it may reflect a read error. The chain joins TRBV5-4 to TRBJ2-3; 7 bases fit TRBD2. The length of the CDR3 is 14 residues. CDR1 and CDR2 from the germline V gene are SGHNT and YYREEE (reference sequence). CDR3 bases: TGCGCCAGCAGCCAAGATCGAACGAGTGGACTAGAGTATTTT. Its translation is CASSQDRTSGLEYF.

This clone has only one observation. The rearrangement links TRBV4-2 to TRBJ2-1, with D possibly matching TRBD2 (6 bases). V lost 10 bases to trimming and J lost 14 bases, with 18 bases between them. From germline, CDR1 is LGHNA and CDR2 YNFKEQ. The CDR3 has 11 amino acids. Here the CDR3 reads CANAGRGVEFF. In nucleotides, the CDR3 is TGTGCCAACGCCGGCCGCGGGGTCGAGTTCTTC.

The chain carries TRBV28 and TRBJ1-5; 8 positions agree with TRBD1. This CDR3 comprises 15 residues. Trimming took 8 bases from V and 2 from J; bases not matched to a gene: 8. The germline gives CDR1 MDHEN, CDR2 SYDVKM. CDR3 sequence reads: CASYPSRGRNQPQHF. For the CDR3, the DNA is TGTGCCAGCTATCCCTCCAGGGGGCGCAATCAGCCCCAGCATTTT.